This T cell receptor (beta chain) comes out of a study of T-cell reconstitution after alpha-beta-depleted transplantation in children. Construction of the TCRbeta library involved unique molecular identifiers. A single record per CDR3 protein comes from TCRdb applying MiXCR to the PCR reads. The profile shows fewer than 400,000 distinct CDR3 sequences, roughly 20% of them singletons. This clonotype appeared many times. The CDR3 consists of 12 residues. Trimming removed 3 bases at V and 7 bases at J, with 7 bases between. This sample comprised PBMCs from the stem cell graft donor, obtained from the stem cell graft. The chain couples TRBV12-3 or TRBV12-4 to TRBJ2-1, with D uncertain. The sequence derives from a human donor who donated a stem cell graft to a child with acute myeloid leukemia. The CDR3 DNA is TGTGCCAGCAGTTTGACCGCGAATGAGCAGTTCTTC. Its protein product is CASSLTANEQFF.